This T cell receptor beta chain stems from a study of blood T cells in healthy people across ages. Ranging in age from about 6 to 95, the donors were healthy Caucasian individuals from Russia. No fewer than 6.5 million PBMCs went into each sample. About this clonotype: Its antigen is still unknown.

Points from the study as a whole: Underestimates were what the diversity estimates from one million T cells were considered to be.

The CDR3 runs 16 residues. Germline V CDR1 and CDR2: LGHNA, YSLEER. Trimming took 1 base from V and 4 from J; bases not matched to a gene: 4. PCR was performed a second time for about 7 to 12 cycles using a sample-barcoded 5' primer and a J-beta primer mix. At least 2.5 million CDR3-containing paired-end reads were obtained per sample. TCRdb called the 5' RACE reads again in MiXCR, with one record for every CDR3 protein. The table has about 970,000 distinct CDR3 sequences, roughly half seen once; the top ten hold about 22%. The receptor was derived from a woman in her sixties or seventies in good health. The V and J genes are TRBV4-3 and TRBJ2-4; 10 nucleotides match TRBD2. The sequenced sample consisted of blood. The DNA of the CDR3 is TGCGCCAGCAGCCAAGTTAGGACTAGCGGAAAAAACATTCAGTACTTC. It yields the protein CASSQVRTSGKNIQYF.